This T cell receptor (beta chain) comes out of a study of beta chain features in type 1 diabetes. In the case of this clone: The same CDR3 can be traced to other DNA sequences in this sample.

As every portion of the isolated RNA was reverse transcribed, the sequencing read expressed TCRB transcripts. Regulatory, naive and central memory T cell samples averaged approximately 3.4 million reads. The table came from immunoSEQ multiplex PCR; TCRdb's copy has only in-frame clones and leaves some out. The top ten hold approximately 0.038% of the sample, which has roughly 450,000 clones, approximately 14% seen once. Germline values: CDR1 GTSNPN, CDR2 SVGIG (reference sequence). The CDR3 totals 13 residues. V was cut by 0 bases and J by 1 base, with 4 bases left in between. The chain is built from TRBV30 and TRBJ1-5; D gene uncertain. The source is a man aged 30-40 years in good health. The specimen was naive CD4+ T cells from blood. The DNA of the CDR3 is TGTGCCTGGAGTGTCGAAAGCAATCAGCCCCAGCATTTT. This encodes CAWSVESNQPQHF.